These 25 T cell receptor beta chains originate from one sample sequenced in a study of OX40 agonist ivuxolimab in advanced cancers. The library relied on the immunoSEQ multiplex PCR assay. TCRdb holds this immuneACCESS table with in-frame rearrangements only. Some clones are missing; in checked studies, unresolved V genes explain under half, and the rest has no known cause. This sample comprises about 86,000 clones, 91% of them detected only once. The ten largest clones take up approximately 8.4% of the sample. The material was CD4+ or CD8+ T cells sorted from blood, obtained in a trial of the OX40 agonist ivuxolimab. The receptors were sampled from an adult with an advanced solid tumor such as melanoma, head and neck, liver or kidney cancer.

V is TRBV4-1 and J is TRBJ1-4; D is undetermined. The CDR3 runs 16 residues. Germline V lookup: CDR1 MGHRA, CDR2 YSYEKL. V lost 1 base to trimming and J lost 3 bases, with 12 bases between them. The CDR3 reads CASSQVSARPNEKLFF. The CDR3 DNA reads TGCGCCAGCAGCCAAGTTTCGGCACGGCCTAATGAAAAACTGTTTTTT.

CDR3 DNA: TGTGCCTGTACCGGGACTAGCGAGCTCTACGAGCAGTACTTC. Residues: CACTGTSELYEQYF. The rearrangement joins TRBV30 to TRBJ2-7; TRBD2 aligns across 10 bases. Germline lookup yields CDR1 GTSNPN and CDR2 SVGIG (reference sequence). This CDR3 comprises 14 residues. Trimming at V came to 6 bases and at J to 3 bases, leaving 8 bases not matched to a gene.

The CDR3 sequence: CASSHYQAGGLSTGELFF. In DNA, the CDR3 is TGCGCCAGCAGCCATTACCAAGCGGGAGGCTTGTCCACCGGGGAGCTGTTTTTT. The chain has TRBV4-1 and TRBJ2-2, with TRBD2 matching 9 bases. The CDR3 loop spans 18 amino acids. CDR1 and CDR2 from the germline V gene are MGHRA and YSYEKL. V shed 3 bases, J shed 4 bases, and the junction held 12 bases outside the gene matches.

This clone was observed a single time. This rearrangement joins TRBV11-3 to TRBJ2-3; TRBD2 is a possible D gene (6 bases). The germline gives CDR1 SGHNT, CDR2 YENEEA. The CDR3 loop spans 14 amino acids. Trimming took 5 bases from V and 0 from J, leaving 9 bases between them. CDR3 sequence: CASSGSGSTDTQYF. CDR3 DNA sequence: TGTGCCAGCAGCGGGAGCGGGAGCACAGATACGCAGTATTTT.

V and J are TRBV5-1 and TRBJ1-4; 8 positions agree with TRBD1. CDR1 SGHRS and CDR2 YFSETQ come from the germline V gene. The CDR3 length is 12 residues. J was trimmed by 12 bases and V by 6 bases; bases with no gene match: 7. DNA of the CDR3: TGCGCCAGCACCCCCGGACAGGGTGAACTGTTTTTT. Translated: CASTPGQGELFF.

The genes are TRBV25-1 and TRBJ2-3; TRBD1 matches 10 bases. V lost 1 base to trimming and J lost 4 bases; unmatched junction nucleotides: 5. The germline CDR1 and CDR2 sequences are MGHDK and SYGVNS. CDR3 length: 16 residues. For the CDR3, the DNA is TGTGCCAGCAGTGAATCCGGGACAGGGGTCCCAGATACGCAGTATTTT. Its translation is CASSESGTGVPDTQYF.

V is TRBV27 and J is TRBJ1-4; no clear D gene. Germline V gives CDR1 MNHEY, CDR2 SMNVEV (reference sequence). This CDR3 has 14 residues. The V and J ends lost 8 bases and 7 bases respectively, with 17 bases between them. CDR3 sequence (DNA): TGTGCCAGCTCCCCGGGCAGGTGGATTGAAAAACTGTTTTTT. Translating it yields CASSPGRWIEKLFF.

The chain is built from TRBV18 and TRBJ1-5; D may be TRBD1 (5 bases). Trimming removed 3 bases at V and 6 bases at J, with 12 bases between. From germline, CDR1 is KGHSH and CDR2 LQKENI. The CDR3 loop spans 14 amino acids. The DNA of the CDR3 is TGTGCCAGCTCACCGAAGCGGGGGGGTCAGCCCCAGCATTTT. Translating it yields CASSPKRGGQPQHF.

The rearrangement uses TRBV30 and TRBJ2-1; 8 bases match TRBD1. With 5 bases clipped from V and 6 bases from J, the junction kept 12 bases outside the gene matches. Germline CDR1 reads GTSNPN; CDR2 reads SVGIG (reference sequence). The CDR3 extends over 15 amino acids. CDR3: CAWRSGTGFVNEQFF. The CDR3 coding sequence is TGTGCCTGGCGTTCCGGGACAGGATTTGTCAATGAGCAGTTCTTC.

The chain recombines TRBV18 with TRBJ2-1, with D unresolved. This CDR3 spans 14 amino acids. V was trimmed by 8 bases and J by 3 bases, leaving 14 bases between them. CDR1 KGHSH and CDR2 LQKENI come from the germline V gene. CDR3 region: CASTSPLLYNEQFF. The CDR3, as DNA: TGTGCCAGCACGAGCCCTCTCCTCTACAATGAGCAGTTCTTC.

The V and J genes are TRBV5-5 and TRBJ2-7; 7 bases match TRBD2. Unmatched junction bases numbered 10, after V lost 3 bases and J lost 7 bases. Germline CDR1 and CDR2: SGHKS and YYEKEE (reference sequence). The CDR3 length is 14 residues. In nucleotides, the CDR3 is TGTGCCAGCAGCTGGACTAGGGAATCTACGGAGCAGTACTTC. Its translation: CASSWTRESTEQYF.

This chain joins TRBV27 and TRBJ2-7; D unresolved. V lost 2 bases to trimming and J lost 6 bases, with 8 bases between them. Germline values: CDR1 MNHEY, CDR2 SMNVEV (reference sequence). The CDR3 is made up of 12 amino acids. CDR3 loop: CASSLLGAEQYF. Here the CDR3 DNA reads TGTGCCAGCAGTTTACTAGGAGCCGAGCAGTACTTC.

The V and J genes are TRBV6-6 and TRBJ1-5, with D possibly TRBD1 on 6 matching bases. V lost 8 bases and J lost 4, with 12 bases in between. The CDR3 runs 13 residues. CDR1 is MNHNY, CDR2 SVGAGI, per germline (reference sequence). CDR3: CASHLGGNQPQHF. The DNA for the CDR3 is TGTGCCAGCCATCTAGGGGGAAATCAGCCCCAGCATTTT.

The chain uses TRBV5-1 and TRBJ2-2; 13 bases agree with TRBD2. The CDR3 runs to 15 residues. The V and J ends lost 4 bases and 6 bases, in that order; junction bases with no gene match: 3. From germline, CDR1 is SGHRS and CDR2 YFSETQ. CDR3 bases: TGCGCCAGCAGCGCCGGGACTAGCGGGGCCGGGGAGCTGTTTTTT. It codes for CASSAGTSGAGELFF.

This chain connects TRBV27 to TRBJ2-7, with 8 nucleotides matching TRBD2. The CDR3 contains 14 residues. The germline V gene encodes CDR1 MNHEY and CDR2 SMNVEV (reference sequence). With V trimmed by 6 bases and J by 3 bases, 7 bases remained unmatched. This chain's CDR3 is CASRPGLDIYEQYF. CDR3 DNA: TGTGCCAGCAGGCCGGGACTAGACATCTACGAGCAGTACTTC.

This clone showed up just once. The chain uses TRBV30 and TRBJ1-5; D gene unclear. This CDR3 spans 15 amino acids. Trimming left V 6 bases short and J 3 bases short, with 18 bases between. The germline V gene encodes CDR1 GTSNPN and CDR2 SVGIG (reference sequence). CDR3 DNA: TGTGCCTGCACCCCTACAGCGAGCCCCAATCAGCCCCAGCATTTT. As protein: CACTPTASPNQPQHF.

CDR3 bases: TGTGCCAGCGATCGGCCCCTCGAGCAGTACTTC. It yields the protein CASDRPLEQYF. The chain links TRBV6-1 to TRBJ2-7; D is undetermined. This CDR3 spans 11 amino acids. V gave up 8 bases and J gave up 6 bases, with 11 bases separating them. CDR1 and CDR2 (germline): MNHNS, SASEGT.

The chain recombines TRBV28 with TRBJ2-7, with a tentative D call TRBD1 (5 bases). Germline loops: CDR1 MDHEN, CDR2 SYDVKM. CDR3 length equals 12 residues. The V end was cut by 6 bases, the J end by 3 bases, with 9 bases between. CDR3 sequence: CASSIRVYEQYF. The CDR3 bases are TGTGCCAGCAGCATCAGGGTCTACGAGCAGTACTTC.

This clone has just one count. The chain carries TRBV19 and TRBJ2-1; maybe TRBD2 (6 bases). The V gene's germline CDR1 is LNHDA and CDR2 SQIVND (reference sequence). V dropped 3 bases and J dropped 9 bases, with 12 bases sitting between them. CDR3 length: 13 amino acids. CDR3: CASSIGGGTEQFF. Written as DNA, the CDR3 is TGTGCCAGTAGTATCGGGGGAGGTACTGAGCAGTTCTTC.

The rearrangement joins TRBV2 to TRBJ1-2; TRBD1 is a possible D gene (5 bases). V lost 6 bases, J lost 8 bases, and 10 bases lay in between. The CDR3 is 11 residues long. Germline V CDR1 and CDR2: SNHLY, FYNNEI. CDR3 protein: CASSRRDGYTF. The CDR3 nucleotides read TGTGCCAGCAGCAGGAGGGACGGCTACACCTTC. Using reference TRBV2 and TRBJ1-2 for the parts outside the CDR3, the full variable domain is EPEVTQTPSHQVTQMGQEVILRCVPISNHLYFYWYRQILGQKVEFLVSFYNNEISEKSEIFDDQFSVERPDGSNFTLKIRSTKLEDSAMYFCASSRRDGYTFGSGTRLTVV.

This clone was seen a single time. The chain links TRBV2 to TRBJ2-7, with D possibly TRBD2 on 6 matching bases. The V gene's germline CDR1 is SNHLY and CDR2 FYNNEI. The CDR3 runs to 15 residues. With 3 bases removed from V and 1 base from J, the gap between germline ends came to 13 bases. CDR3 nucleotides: TGTGCCAGCAGTGATTTCCCCGGGAGTTCCTACGAGCAGTACTTC. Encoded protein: CASSDFPGSSYEQYF.

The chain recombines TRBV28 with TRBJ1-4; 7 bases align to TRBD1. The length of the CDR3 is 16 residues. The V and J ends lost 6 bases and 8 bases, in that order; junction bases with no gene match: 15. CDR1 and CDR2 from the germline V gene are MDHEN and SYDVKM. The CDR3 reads CASSNSRQGVFEKLFF. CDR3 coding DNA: TGTGCCAGCAGCAATTCGAGACAGGGAGTTTTCGAAAAACTGTTTTTT. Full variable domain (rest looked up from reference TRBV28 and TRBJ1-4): DVKVTQSSRYLVKRTGEKVFLECVQDMDHENMFWYRQDPGLGLRLIYFSYDVKMKEKGDIPEGYSVSREKKERFSLILESASTNQTSMYLCASSNSRQGVFEKLFFGSGTQLSVL.

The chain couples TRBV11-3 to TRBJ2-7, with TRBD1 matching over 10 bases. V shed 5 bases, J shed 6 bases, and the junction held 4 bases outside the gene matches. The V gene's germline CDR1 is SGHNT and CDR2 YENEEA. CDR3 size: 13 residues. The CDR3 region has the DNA TGTGCCAGCAGCCCTGGGACAGGGGCCGAGCAGTACTTC. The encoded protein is CASSPGTGAEQYF.

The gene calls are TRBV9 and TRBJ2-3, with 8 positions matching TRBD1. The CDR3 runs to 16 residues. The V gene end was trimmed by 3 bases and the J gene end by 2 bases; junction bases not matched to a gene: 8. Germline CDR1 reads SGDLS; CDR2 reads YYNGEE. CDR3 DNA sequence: TGTGCCAGCAGCGAGACCGGGACAGGTCCCACAGATACGCAGTATTTT. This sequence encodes CASSETGTGPTDTQYF.

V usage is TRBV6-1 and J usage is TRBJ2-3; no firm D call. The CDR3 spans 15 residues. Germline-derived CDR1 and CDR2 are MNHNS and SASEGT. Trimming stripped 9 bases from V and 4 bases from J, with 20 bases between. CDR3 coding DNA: TGTGCCAGTAGATACGGCCAGCCGGTATCAGATACGCAGTATTTT. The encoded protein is CASRYGQPVSDTQYF.